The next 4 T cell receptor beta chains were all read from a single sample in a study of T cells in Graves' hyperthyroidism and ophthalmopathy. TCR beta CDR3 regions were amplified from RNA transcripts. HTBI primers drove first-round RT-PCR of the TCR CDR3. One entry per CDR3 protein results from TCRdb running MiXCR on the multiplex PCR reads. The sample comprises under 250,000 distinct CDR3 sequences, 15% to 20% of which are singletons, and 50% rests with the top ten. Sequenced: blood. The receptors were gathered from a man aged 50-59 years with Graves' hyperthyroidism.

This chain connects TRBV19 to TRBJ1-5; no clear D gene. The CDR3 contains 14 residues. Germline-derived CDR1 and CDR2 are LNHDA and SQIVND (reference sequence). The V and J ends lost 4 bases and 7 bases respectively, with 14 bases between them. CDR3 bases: TGTGCCAGTAGTACACGGAGCCCGGGCCAGCCCCAGCATTTT. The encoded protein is CASSTRSPGQPQHF.

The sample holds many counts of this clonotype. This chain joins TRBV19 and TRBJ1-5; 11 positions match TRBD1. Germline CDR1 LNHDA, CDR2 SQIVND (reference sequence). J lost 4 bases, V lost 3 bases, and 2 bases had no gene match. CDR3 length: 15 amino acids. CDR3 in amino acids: CASSIGTGGNQPQHF. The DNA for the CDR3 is TGTGCCAGTAGTATCGGGACAGGGGGAAATCAGCCCCAGCATTTT.

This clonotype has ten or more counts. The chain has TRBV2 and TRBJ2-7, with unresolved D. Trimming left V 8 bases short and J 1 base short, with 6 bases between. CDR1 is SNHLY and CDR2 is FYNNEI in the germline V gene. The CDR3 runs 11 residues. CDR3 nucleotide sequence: TGTGCCAGCGGAGCATCCTACGAGCAGTACTTC. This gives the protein CASGASYEQYF.

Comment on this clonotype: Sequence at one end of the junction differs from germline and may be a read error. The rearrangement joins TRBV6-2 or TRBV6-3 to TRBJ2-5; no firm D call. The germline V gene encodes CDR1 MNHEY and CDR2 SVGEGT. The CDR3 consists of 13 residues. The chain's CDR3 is CAGSYGRQETQYF. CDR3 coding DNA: TGTGCCGGCAGTTACGGGCGGCAAGAGACCCAGTACTTC.